This record covers a single T cell receptor beta chain. This clonotype appeared a few times. Its antigen target is currently unknown. No base-level quality is on record; no much larger clone is a single base apart. This entry belongs to a study of T-cell memory formation after mild COVID-19 (dated by TCRdb to 2020 to 2022). As for the study more broadly: TCR sequence clusters from the two donors were found to be largely donor specific. In a couple of donors, T-cell clones that expanded and contracted after mild COVID-19 were followed by sequencing TCRalpha and TCRbeta repertoires longitudinally. The cohort was made up of two young adult volunteers, one female and one male, who were previously healthy. General study outcomes and caveats: Clones contracting from day 15 to 85 had balanced CD4/CD8 phenotypes, while a second wave expanding from day 15 to 37 was biased towards CD4+. Contracting CD4+ clones were located mainly in the CM and EM memory subsets, whereas CD8+ clones were found to be enriched in EMRA. The study included only two mild cases, and larger cohorts that include severe cases with pre-infection samples were judged to be necessary. Whether the second-wave clones peaking on day 37 were SARS-CoV-2 specific was not confirmed. Some responding clones were detected in pre-infection memory, suggesting pre-existing cross-reactive memory T cells joined the SARS-CoV-2 response.

Sequencing was carried out with an Illumina NovaSeq 6000. TCRalpha and TCRbeta cDNA libraries were constructed by 5'RACE with constant-segment primers, with sample barcodes and unique molecular identifiers being introduced. Trizol reagent was used to extract RNA from every sample. Library amplification was performed in two PCR steps, and a second sample barcode and Illumina TruSeq adapters were introduced in the second step. Sequencing of the libraries was done on an Illumina NovaSeq, producing 2 x 150 bp paired-end reads. For the original study's pipeline: The reads were demultiplexed and collapsed into UMI-guided consensus sequences using migec v1.2.7. Using mixcr v2.1.11, UMI consensuses were aligned to TRA and TRB V and J templates and then assembled into clonotypes. A clonotype was counted as expanded or contracted only when both edgeR and NoisET called the clonotype significant, with the noise models trained on biological replicates. edgeR calls used a false discovery rate-adjusted p below 0.01 and a log2 fold-change threshold of 1. As an exploratory analysis of dynamics, max-normalized trajectories of the 1000 most abundant clonotypes were examined by PCA with hierarchical clustering. Separately sequenced CD4+ and CD8+ repertoires were used to assign the CD4 or CD8 phenotype of responding clones. TCRdb ran its own pipeline on the public reads, namely fastp trimming at Q25 and MiXCR clone calling, and kept in-frame beta chains. Rows are combined by CDR3 protein, so each entry shows the most common genes and DNA. TCRdb, not the original authors, processed these V and J calls. This sample has under 150,000 distinct CDR3 sequences in its table, and roughly 15% of those were observed once. About 14% of the sample belongs to the ten largest clones.

PBMCs were isolated by Ficoll-Paque density gradient centrifugation. Its CDR3 holds 14 amino acids, cysteine through phenylalanine. Left in the record is the CDR3 DNA by itself, 42 bases read in frame from the first base. V was cut back by 5 bases and J by 4 bases, leaving a gap of 12 bases between them. Based on the germline V gene (reference sequence), the CDR1 and CDR2 sequences are SEHNR and FQNEAQ. This sequence uses TRBV7-9 and TRBJ2-1, with the D gene not confidently named. The source is an adult woman who had mild COVID-19 (a few samples of this study predate the infection). The sample titles of this study are shuffled in the database, so cell type and time point are left out; the donor was told from shared clones. What was sequenced was PBMCs or a T cell subset sorted from them (not recorded which). The bases are TGTGCCAGCAGCCCACCGACTGGATACAATGAGCAGTTCTTC. Translated, it reads CASSPPTGYNEQFF.